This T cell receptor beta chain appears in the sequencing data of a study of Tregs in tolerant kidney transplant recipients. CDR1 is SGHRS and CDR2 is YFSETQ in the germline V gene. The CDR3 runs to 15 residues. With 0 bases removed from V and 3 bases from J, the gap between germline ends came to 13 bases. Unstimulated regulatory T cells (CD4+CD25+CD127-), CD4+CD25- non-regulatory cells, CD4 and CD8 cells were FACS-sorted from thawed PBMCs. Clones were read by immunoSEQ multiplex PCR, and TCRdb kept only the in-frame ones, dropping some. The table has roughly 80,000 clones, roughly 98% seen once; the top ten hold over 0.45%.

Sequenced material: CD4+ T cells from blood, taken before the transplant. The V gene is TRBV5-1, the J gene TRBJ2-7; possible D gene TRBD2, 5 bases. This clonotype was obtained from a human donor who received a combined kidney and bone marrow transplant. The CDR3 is CASSLGGRTYYEQYF. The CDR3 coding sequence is TGCGCCAGCAGCTTGGGCGGACGGACTTACTACGAGCAGTACTTC.